The 12 T cell receptor beta chains below all came from one sample that was sequenced in a study of T cell repertoires in cytomegalovirus infection. These receptors lack a known antigen. TCRdb re-called the reads with MiXCR, one entry per CDR3 protein. Of just under 500,000 distinct CDR3 sequences in the sample, 25% to 35% are singletons; the top ten hold roughly a sixth. Sequencing used cultured PBMCs, obtained from culture after CMV antigen stimulation. The receptors were gathered from a human donor in good health (CMV status not recorded). Some clones in this sample may be carry-over from other donors' samples.

This chain links TRBV4-2 with TRBJ2-3, with 12 bases fitting TRBD2. Germline V gene data show CDR1 as LGHNA and CDR2 as YNFKEQ. This CDR3 is 16 amino acids long. The V segment lost 0 bases and the J segment 7 bases; nucleotides outside the gene matches: 5. This CDR3 is CASSQDNGLAGHTQYF. CDR3 bases: TGTGCCAGCAGCCAAGATAATGGACTAGCGGGACATACGCAGTATTTT.

This clonotype occurred a few times. The chain carries TRBV6-1 and TRBJ2-3, with 9 bases aligning to TRBD1. The CDR3 contains 17 residues. Losses at the gene ends were 10 bases for V and 0 bases for J; bases not matched to a gene: 14. The V gene's germline CDR1 is MNHNS and CDR2 SASEGT. CDR3 residues: CATRTGASGVSTDTQYF. CDR3 in DNA: TGTGCCACTCGGACAGGGGCAAGCGGGGTTAGCACAGATACGCAGTATTTT.

This clonotype has ten or more counts. The chain employs TRBV7-2 and TRBJ2-5; possibly TRBD1 for D (6 bases). The germline V and J ends were trimmed by 5 bases and 6 bases, with 22 bases remaining between them. This CDR3 has 16 residues. Germline V gene data show CDR1 as SGHTA and CDR2 as FQGNSA. In DNA form, the CDR3 reads TGTGCCAGCAGCGGACGATTGGGTGGGGGCGGAAAGACCCAGTACTTC. Amino acid sequence: CASSGRLGGGGKTQYF.

This rearrangement joins TRBV20-1 to TRBJ1-1; the match to TRBD1 covers 7 bases. Per the germline V gene, CDR1 is DFQATT and CDR2 is SNEGSKA (reference sequence). V shed 5 bases, J shed 3 bases, and the junction held 6 bases outside the gene matches. This CDR3 is 13 amino acids long. In DNA, the CDR3 is TGCAGTGCTTCCGACAGGGTCGACACTGAAGCTTTCTTT. It translates to CSASDRVDTEAFF.

This clonotype has more than one count but fewer than ten. This chain joins TRBV4-3 and TRBJ2-7; 7 bases fit TRBD2. From germline, CDR1 is LGHNA and CDR2 YSLEER. The CDR3 is 17 amino acids. After removal of 4 bases from V and 2 bases from J, the junction contained 14 bases not matched to a gene. The CDR3 coding sequence is TGCGCCAGCAGCCCCTCATTGGCGGGAGCACGTACCTACGAGCAGTACGTC. This translates into CASSPSLAGARTYEQYV.

This clonotype has more than one count but fewer than ten. The chain uses TRBV19 and TRBJ2-6, with TRBD1 identical over 12 bases. The germline CDR1 and CDR2 sequences are LNHDA and SQIVND (reference sequence). With 4 bases clipped from V and 1 base from J, the junction kept 5 bases outside the gene matches. The CDR3 extends over 18 amino acids. In DNA, the CDR3 is TGTGCCAGTAGTAAAGCGGGACAGGGGGCATCTGGGGCCAACGTCCTGACTTTC. Translation: CASSKAGQGASGANVLTF.

The chain is built from TRBV29-1 and TRBJ2-1, with TRBD2 identical over 7 bases. The germline V gene encodes CDR1 SQVTM and CDR2 ANQGSEA. This CDR3 spans 13 amino acids. The trim removed 7 bases at V and 1 base at J, leaving 4 bases unmatched. The CDR3 sequence: CSGKAGSYNEQFF. In nucleotides, the CDR3 is TGCAGCGGGAAAGCGGGATCCTACAATGAGCAGTTCTTC.

This CDR3 is CASSLDRGHTDTQYF. In DNA form, the CDR3 reads TGTGCCAGCAGCTTGGATAGGGGGCACACAGATACGCAGTATTTT. The rearrangement joins TRBV5-4 to TRBJ2-3; 7 nucleotides line up with TRBD1. The CDR3 contains 15 residues. Germline V gene data show CDR1 as SGHNT and CDR2 as YYREEE (reference sequence). The J segment lost 2 bases and the V segment lost 0 bases, leaving 3 bases of the junction unmatched.

The chain uses TRBV20-1 and TRBJ1-2; D unresolved. CDR3 size: 18 residues. The V and J ends lost 5 bases and 5 bases respectively, with 30 bases between them. The germline V gene has CDR1 DFQATT and CDR2 SNEGSKA (reference sequence). The CDR3 loop is CSAAGRVGKPYLLYGYTF. The CDR3 coding sequence is TGCAGTGCTGCTGGGAGGGTCGGTAAACCTTACCTCCTTTATGGCTACACCTTC.

The rearrangement uses TRBV29-1 and TRBJ1-3, with no clear D. CDR1 and CDR2 (germline): SQVTM, ANQGSEA. Trimming stripped 4 bases from V and 0 bases from J, with 7 bases between. The length of the CDR3 is 13 residues. CDR3: CSVALSSGNTIYF. The DNA for the CDR3 is TGCAGCGTTGCATTGAGCTCTGGAAACACCATATATTTT.

V gene TRBV20-1 combines with J gene TRBJ2-1, with 12 bases matching TRBD2. V lost 2 bases, J lost 0 bases, and 5 bases stayed unmatched. Looked up from germline, CDR1 is DFQATT and CDR2 is SNEGSKA (reference sequence). CDR3 length equals 17 residues. CDR3 in DNA: TGCAGTGCTAGACTAGCGGGAGGGCGCTCCTCCTACAATGAGCAGTTCTTC. Translated, it gives CSARLAGGRSSYNEQFF.

This rearrangement joins TRBV28 to TRBJ1-2; D ambiguous. The germline gives CDR1 MDHEN, CDR2 SYDVKM. This CDR3 comprises 12 residues. V was cut by 5 bases and J by 9 bases, with 13 bases left in between. CDR3 sequence reads: CASSPPVFSYTF. Here the CDR3 DNA reads TGTGCCAGCAGTCCGCCTGTTTTTAGCTACACCTTC.